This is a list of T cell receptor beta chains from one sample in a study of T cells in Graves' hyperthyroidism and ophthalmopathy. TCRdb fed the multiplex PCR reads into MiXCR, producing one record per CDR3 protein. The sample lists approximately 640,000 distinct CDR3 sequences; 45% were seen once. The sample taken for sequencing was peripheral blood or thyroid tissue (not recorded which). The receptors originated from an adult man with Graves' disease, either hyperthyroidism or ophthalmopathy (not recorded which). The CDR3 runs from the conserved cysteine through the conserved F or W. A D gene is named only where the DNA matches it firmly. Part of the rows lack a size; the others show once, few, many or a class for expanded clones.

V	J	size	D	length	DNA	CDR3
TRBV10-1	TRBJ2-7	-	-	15	TGCGCCAGCAGCCTGACCGGGACTCAATCCTACGAGCAGTACTTC	CASSLTGTQSYEQYF
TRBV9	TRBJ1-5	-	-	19	TGTGCCAGCAGCGCGCGCCGGGAACAGGGATCTGTTAGCAATCAGCCCCAGCATTTT	CASSARREQGSVSNQPQHF
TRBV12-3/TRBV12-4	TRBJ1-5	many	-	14	TGTGCCAGCAGCGATCGACAGATCAATCAGCCCCAGCATTTT	CASSDRQINQPQHF
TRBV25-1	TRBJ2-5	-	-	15	TGTGCCAGCAGCGTTGAAGATCAATGGGGAGAGACCCAGTACTTC	CASSVEDQWGETQYF
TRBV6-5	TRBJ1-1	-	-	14	TGTGCCAGCACCCCTTTTAGGGGGAACACTGAAGCTTTCTTT	CASTPFRGNTEAFF
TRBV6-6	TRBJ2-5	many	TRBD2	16	TGTGCCAGCAGACGCGGGACTAGCGGGTGGTCGGAGACCCAGTACTTC	CASRRGTSGWSETQYF
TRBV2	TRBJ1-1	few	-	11	TGTGCCAGCATCGGGGGGTTTGAAGCTTTCTTT	CASIGGFEAFF
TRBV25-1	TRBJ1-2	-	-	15	TGTGCCAGCAGTGAACCCCCCACAGCGAACTATGGCTACACCTTC	CASSEPPTANYGYTF
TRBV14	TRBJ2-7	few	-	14	TGTGCCAGCAGCCAAGATAGTCGCGGCTACGAGCAGTACTTC	CASSQDSRGYEQYF
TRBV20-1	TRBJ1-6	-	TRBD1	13	TGCAGTGCTAGAGAAGGGACAGGTTCACCCCTCCACTTT	CSAREGTGSPLHF
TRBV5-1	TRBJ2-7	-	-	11	TGCGCCGGCACTTACTCCTACGAGCAGTACTTC	CAGTYSYEQYF
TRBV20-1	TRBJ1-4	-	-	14	TGCAGTGCTAGAGATCGGCAGTCTTTAGAAAAACTGTTTTTT	CSARDRQSLEKLFF
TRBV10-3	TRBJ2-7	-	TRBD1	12	TGTGCCATGACAGGGACAGCCTACGAGCAGTACTTC	CAMTGTAYEQYF
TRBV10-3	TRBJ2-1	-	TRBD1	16	TGTGCCATCAGTGAGTCCACAGGGGGGTTCGTCAATGAGCAGTTCTTC	CAISESTGGFVNEQFF
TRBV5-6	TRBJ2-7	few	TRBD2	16	TGTGCCAGCAGCTTGGCGGCGGCGGGAGGCGGTTACGAGCAGTACTTC	CASSLAAAGGGYEQYF
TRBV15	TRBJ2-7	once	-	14	TGTGCCACCAGCAGCTCCCGGGGGCCCTACGAGCAGTACTTC	CATSSSRGPYEQYF
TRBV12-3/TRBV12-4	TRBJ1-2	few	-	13	TGTGCCAGCAGTTTAAGGGGCTCGGACGGCTACACCTTC	CASSLRGSDGYTF
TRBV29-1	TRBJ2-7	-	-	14	TGCAGCGTTGAAGCGGGATGGGGAGCCTACGAGCAGTACTTC	CSVEAGWGAYEQYF
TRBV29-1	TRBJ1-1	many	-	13	TGCAGCGTCCAGGGACATATGAACACTGAAGCTTTCTTT	CSVQGHMNTEAFF
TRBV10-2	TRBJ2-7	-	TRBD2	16	TGTGCCAGCTCACCGGGACTAGCGGGAGAGGCGGGCGAGCAGTACTTC	CASSPGLAGEAGEQYF
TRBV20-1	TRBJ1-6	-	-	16	TGCAGTGCTATTTCCGGGGGGGGCTCCTATAATTCACCCCTCCACTTT	CSAISGGGSYNSPLHF
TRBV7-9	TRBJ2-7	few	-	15	TGTGCCAGCAGTCTTCAAAGGGGGAGTCCCTACGAGCAGTACTTC	CASSLQRGSPYEQYF
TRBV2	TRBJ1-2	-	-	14	TGTGCCAGCAGTGAAAGCAGGGTTGAGGCTGGCTACACCTTC	CASSESRVEAGYTF
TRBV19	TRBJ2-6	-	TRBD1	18	TGTGCCAGTATGGGTACGGCAGGGGGTCGCTCTGGGGCCAACGTCCTGACTTTC	CASMGTAGGRSGANVLTF
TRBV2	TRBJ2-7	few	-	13	TGTGCCAGCAGGGGGGACGGGGGCTACGAGCAGTACTTC	CASRGDGGYEQYF
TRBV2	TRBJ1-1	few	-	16	TGTGCCAGCAGTGAAGGTGTCGGCGGACTGAACACTGAAGCTTTCTTT	CASSEGVGGLNTEAFF
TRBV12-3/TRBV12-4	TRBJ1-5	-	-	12	TGTGCCAGCAGTTCCCCTTTTCGGCCCCAGCATTTT	CASSSPFRPQHF
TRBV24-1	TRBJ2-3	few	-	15	TGTGCCACCGGGGGGAAGCCGACTAGCACAGATACGCAGTATTTT	CATGGKPTSTDTQYF
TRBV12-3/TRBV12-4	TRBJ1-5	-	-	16	TGTGCCAGCAGTTTCCAACCCGGGGTTAGCAATCAGCCCCAGCATTTT	CASSFQPGVSNQPQHF
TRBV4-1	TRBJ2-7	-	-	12	TGCGCCAGCAGCCACCCCCTAGGCGAGCAGTACTTC	CASSHPLGEQYF
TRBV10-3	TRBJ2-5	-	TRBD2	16	TGTGCCATCAGTGAGGGGGGGACTAGCGGGAGGGAGACCCAGTACTTC	CAISEGGTSGRETQYF
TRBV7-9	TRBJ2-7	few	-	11	TGTGCCAGCAGCGCCAGTGACGAGCAGTACTTC	CASSASDEQYF
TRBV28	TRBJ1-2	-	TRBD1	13	TGTGCCAGCAGTCGAGGGACAGCTAAAGGCTACACCTTC	CASSRGTAKGYTF